This T cell receptor beta chain was found in a study of PD-1 blockade in classical Hodgkin lymphoma. Comment on this clone: Its antigen is not identified.

Clones were read by immunoSEQ multiplex PCR, and TCRdb kept only the in-frame ones, dropping some. The repertoire has 20,000 to 30,000 clones, 69% of them found once; the top ten carry approximately 3.3%. The patients all showed relapse after autologous stem cell transplantation, while their brentuximab vedotin exposure varied. Study findings and constraints: Repertoire differences have undefined causes, possibly disease activity or prior therapy. Newly diagnosed patients reportedly had lower baseline TCR diversity than healthy donors.

J was trimmed by 0 bases and V by 7 bases; bases with no gene match: 2. The V gene's germline CDR1 is MNHEY and CDR2 SMNVEV (reference sequence). The CDR3 runs to 13 residues. The TCR comes from a human donor with classical Hodgkin lymphoma. This rearrangement joins TRBV27 to TRBJ2-7; 8 bases are shared with TRBD2. The source material was peripheral blood mononuclear cells (PBMCs), sampled at baseline. As DNA, the CDR3 is TGTGCCAGCATCGGGGGGGACTCCTACGAGCAGTACTTC. Translation: CASIGGDSYEQYF.